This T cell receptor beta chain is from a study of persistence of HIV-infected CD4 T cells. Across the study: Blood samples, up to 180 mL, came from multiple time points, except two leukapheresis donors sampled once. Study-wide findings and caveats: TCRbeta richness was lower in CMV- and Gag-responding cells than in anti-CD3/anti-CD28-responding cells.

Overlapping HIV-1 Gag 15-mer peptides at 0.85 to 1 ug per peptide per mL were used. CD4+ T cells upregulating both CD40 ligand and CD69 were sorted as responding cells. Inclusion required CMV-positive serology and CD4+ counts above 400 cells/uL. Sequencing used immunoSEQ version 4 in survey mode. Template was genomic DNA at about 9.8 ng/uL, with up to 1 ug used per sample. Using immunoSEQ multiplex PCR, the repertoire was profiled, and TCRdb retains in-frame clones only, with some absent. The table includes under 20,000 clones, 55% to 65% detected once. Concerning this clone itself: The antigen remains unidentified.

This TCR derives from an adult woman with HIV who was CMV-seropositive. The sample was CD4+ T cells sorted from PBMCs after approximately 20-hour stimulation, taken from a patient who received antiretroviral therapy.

The CDR3 here is CASGPHRVPYNEQFF. The DNA for the CDR3 is TGTGCTAGTGGTCCTCACAGGGTCCCCTACAATGAGCAGTTCTTC. This chain connects TRBV12-5 to TRBJ2-1; TRBD1 is a possible D gene (6 bases). The CDR3 contains 15 residues. With 5 bases removed from V and 2 bases from J, the gap between germline ends came to 13 bases. Germline V gene sequence: CDR1 LGHNT, CDR2 FRNRAP.